This TCR beta chain was profiled in a study of shared clonotypes between healthy human individuals. Regarding the study as a whole: Against clonotypes common to all four donors, non-shared ones had lower generation probabilities.

CDR3 length: 14 residues. The germline V gene encodes CDR1 MNHEY and CDR2 SVGAGI. Trimming took 0 bases from V and 8 from J, leaving 13 bases between them. Clones were read by immunoSEQ multiplex PCR, and TCRdb kept only the in-frame ones, dropping some. The sample consists of millions of clones, roughly 96% of them appearing once. Nashville, Tennessee was home to all donors, each a Caucasian adult. This clone showed up just a few times. The antigen is unknown. The chain links TRBV6-5 to TRBJ1-2, with D unclear. The source material was naive CD4+ T cells sorted from blood. Subset here: CD45RA+ positively selected. The receptor was derived from a man younger than 30 in good health. CDR3: CASSYSMLSGGYTF. CDR3 DNA sequence: TGTGCCAGCAGTTACTCGATGCTCTCCGGGGGCTACACCTTC.